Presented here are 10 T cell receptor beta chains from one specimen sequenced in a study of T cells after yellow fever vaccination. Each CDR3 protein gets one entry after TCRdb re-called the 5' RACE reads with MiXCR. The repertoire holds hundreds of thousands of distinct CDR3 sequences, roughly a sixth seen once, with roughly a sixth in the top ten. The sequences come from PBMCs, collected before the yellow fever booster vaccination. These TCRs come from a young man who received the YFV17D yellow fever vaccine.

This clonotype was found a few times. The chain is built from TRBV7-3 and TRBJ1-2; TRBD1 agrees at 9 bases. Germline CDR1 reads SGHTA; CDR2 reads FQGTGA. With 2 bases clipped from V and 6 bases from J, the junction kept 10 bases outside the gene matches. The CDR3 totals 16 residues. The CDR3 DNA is TGTGCCAGCAGCTTATCCGGGACAGGGTTAAAAAATGGCTACACCTTC. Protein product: CASSLSGTGLKNGYTF.

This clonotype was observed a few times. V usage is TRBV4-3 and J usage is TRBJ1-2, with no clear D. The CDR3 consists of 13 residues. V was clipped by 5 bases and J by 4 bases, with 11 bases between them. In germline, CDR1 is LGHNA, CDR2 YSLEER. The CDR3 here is CASSSSVGYGYTF. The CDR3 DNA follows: TGCGCCAGCAGCAGCAGTGTAGGCTATGGCTACACCTTC.

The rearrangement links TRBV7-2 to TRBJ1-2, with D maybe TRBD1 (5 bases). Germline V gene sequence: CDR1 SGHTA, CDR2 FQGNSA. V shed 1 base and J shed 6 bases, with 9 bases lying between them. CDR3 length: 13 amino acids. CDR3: CASSLVGGNGYTF. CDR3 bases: TGTGCCAGCAGCTTAGTTGGGGGGAATGGCTACACCTTC.

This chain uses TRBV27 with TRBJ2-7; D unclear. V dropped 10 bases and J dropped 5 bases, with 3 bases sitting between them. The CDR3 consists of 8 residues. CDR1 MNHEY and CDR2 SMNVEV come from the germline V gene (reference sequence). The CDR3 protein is CAINEQYV. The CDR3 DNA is TGTGCCATCAACGAGCAGTACGTC.

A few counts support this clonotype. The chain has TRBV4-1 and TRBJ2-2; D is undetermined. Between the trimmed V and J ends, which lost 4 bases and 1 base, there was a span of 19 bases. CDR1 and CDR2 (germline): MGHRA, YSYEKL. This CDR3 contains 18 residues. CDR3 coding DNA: TGCGCCAGCAGCCGGTACACCGTCGAAAAGGGGAACACCGGGGAGCTGTTTTTT. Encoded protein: CASSRYTVEKGNTGELFF.

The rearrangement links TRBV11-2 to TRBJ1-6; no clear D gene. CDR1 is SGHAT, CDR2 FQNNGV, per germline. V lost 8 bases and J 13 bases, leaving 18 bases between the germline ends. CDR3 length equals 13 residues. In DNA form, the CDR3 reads TGTGCCAGCCGGGCGATCCGTTCTATGCCCCTCCACTTT. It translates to CASRAIRSMPLHF.

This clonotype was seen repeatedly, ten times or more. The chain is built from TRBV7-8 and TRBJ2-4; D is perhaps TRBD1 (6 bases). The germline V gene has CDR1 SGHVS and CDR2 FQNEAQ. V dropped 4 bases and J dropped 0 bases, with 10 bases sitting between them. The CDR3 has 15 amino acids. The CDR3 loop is CASSWTALAKNIQYF. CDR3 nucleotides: TGTGCCAGCAGCTGGACAGCCCTAGCCAAAAACATTCAGTACTTC. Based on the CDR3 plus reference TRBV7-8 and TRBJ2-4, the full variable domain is GAGVSQSPRYKVAKRGQDVALRCDPISGHVSLFWYQQALGQGPEFLTYFQNEAQLDKSGLPSDRFFAERPEGSVSTLKIQRTQQEDSAVYLCASSWTALAKNIQYFGAGTRLSVL.

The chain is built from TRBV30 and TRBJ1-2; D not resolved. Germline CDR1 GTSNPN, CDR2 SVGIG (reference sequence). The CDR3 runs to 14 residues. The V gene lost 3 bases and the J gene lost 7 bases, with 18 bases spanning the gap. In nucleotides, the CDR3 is TGTGCCTGGAGCGCGAGGGTCGCAGGCGGTGGCTACACCTTC. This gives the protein CAWSARVAGGGYTF. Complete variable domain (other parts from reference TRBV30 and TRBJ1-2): SQTIHQWPATLVQPVGSPLSLECTVEGTSNPNLYWYRQAAGRGLQLLFYSVGIGQISSEVPQNLSASRPQDRQFILSSKKLLLSDSGFYLCAWSARVAGGGYTFGSGTRLTVV.

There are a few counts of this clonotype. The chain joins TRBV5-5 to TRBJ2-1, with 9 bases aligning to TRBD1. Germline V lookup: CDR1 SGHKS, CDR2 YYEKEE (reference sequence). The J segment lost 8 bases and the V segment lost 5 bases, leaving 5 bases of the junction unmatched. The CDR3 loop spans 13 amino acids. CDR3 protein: CASSITGGDEQFF. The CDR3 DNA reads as TGTGCCAGCAGTATAACAGGGGGCGATGAGCAGTTCTTC.

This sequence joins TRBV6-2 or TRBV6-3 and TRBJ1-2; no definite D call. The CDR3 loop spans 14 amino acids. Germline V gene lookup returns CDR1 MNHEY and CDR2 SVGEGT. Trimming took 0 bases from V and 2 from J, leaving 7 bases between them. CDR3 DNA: TGTGCCAGCAGTTACTCTGGAGGGAACTATGGCTACACCTTC. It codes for CASSYSGGNYGYTF.